This is a list of T cell receptor beta chains from one sample in a study of CD8+ T cells in alopecia areata. The data were produced by immunoSEQ multiplex PCR, yet TCRdb's version contains in-frame clones alone and is incomplete. The profile shows about 150,000 clones, 45% to 60% of them singletons. Sequenced material: CD8+ T cells sorted from blood, taken at week 0. These receptors all come from a human donor with alopecia areata. Both conserved end residues are part of each CDR3. D genes are given only for firm matches. Size is stated for part of the rows, as once, few or many counts, or as a class when the clone is expanded.

clone size,D gene,J gene,V gene,CDR3 protein,CDR3 DNA
.,.,TRBJ2-7,TRBV25-1,CASSVQYEQYF,TGTGCCAGCAGTGTCCAATACGAGCAGTACTTC
.,.,TRBJ1-2,TRBV15,CATSREAVSYGYTF,TGTGCCACCAGCAGAGAGGCGGTCAGCTATGGCTACACCTTC
few,.,TRBJ1-1,TRBV6-6,CASSTRREAFF,TGTGCCAGCAGTACCCGGCGCGAAGCTTTCTTT
.,TRBD1,TRBJ2-5,TRBV27,CASSYDRGGETQYF,TGTGCCAGCAGTTACGACAGGGGCGGAGAGACCCAGTACTTC
.,.,TRBJ2-3,TRBV10-2,CASTGTLSTDTQYF,TGCGCCAGCACCGGGACACTGAGCACAGATACGCAGTATTTT
.,.,TRBJ2-1,TRBV7-9,CASSSPGGPSYNEQFF,TGTGCCAGCAGCTCGCCAGGAGGTCCCTCCTACAATGAGCAGTTCTTC
.,.,TRBJ2-2,TRBV25-1,CASKWSGTGELFF,TGTGCCAGCAAGTGGAGTGGCACCGGGGAGCTGTTTTTT
few,TRBD2,TRBJ2-5,TRBV10-2,CASSESSGAETQYF,TGCGCCAGCAGTGAGTCCAGCGGGGCTGAGACCCAGTACTTC
few,.,TRBJ1-2,TRBV29-1,CSVEGRPLAYGYTF,TGCAGCGTTGAAGGACGGCCCCTTGCTTATGGCTACACCTTC
.,.,TRBJ2-4,TRBV29-1,CRGPQPNLAKNIQYF,TGCAGGGGCCCTCAGCCGAATTTAGCCAAAAACATTCAGTACTTC
.,.,TRBJ2-2,TRBV14,CASSPPGFQSTGELFF,TGTGCCAGCAGCCCCCCGGGGTTCCAATCCACCGGGGAGCTGTTTTTT
.,.,TRBJ2-2,TRBV7-3,CASSPDVTRAGELFF,TGTGCCAGCAGCCCGGATGTTACCAGGGCCGGGGAGCTGTTTTTT
.,TRBD2,TRBJ2-1,TRBV10-3,CAISPEGAGPGNEQFF,TGTGCCATCAGTCCCGAGGGAGCGGGGCCCGGCAATGAGCAGTTCTTC
.,.,TRBJ1-6,TRBV6-5,CASKGTLNSPLHF,TGTGCCAGCAAGGGGACTTTGAATTCACCCCTCCACTTT
.,TRBD1,TRBJ2-2,TRBV29-1,CSVSQGAGNTGELFF,TGCAGCGTCTCACAGGGGGCCGGGAACACCGGGGAGCTGTTTTTT
.,.,TRBJ1-5,TRBV27,CASSSGDSNQPQHF,TGTGCCAGCAGTTCAGGGGATAGCAATCAGCCCCAGCATTTT
few,TRBD2,TRBJ2-5,TRBV4-3,CASSRLLAEEETQYF,TGCGCCAGCAGCCGATTACTAGCGGAGGAAGAGACCCAGTACTTC
few,TRBD1,TRBJ1-2,TRBV29-1,CSADTGVGGYTF,TGCAGCGCTGATACAGGGGTTGGTGGCTACACCTTC
.,.,TRBJ1-5,TRBV10-3,CASSSGSVRSNQPQHF,TGTGCCAGCAGTTCCGGATCAGTGAGGAGCAATCAGCCCCAGCATTTT
.,TRBD2,TRBJ2-7,TRBV29-1,CSVVARGGSYEQYF,TGCAGCGTTGTCGCGCGGGGGGGCTCCTACGAGCAGTACTTC
few,.,TRBJ2-7,TRBV4-3,CASSPGRGAGYEQYF,TGCGCCAGCAGCCCTGGAAGAGGCGCGGGCTACGAGCAGTACTTC
few,.,TRBJ2-6,TRBV10-2,CASRGPAGFNAGANVLTF,TGCGCCAGCAGGGGTCCAGCAGGGTTCAATGCTGGGGCCAACGTCCTGACTTTC
.,.,TRBJ1-1,TRBV30,CAWSRNTEAFF,TGTGCCTGGAGCCGTAACACTGAAGCTTTCTTT
once,.,TRBJ2-3,TRBV30,CAWSDGTSDTQYF,TGTGCCTGGAGCGACGGGACTTCAGATACGCAGTATTTT
.,TRBD1,TRBJ1-2,TRBV30,CAWGQGNYGYTF,TGTGCCTGGGGACAGGGGAACTATGGCTACACCTTC
.,TRBD2,TRBJ2-3,TRBV5-6,CASSLAERGGTDTQYF,TGTGCCAGCAGCTTGGCTGAGCGGGGGGGAACAGATACGCAGTATTTT
few,.,TRBJ2-7,TRBV29-1,CSVVEGTSYEQYF,TGCAGCGTTGTTGAGGGGACCTCCTACGAGCAGTACTTC
few,.,TRBJ2-3,TRBV4-3,CASSQVPGGGADTQYF,TGCGCCAGCAGCCAAGTTCCAGGGGGAGGTGCAGATACGCAGTATTTT
.,.,TRBJ2-2,TRBV15,CATSRDWASGNTGELFF,TGTGCCACCAGCAGAGATTGGGCCTCCGGGAACACCGGGGAGCTGTTTTTT
.,.,TRBJ1-4,TRBV30,CAWSISNEKLFF,TGTGCCTGGAGTATATCTAATGAAAAACTGTTTTTT
.,.,TRBJ2-2,TRBV5-6,CASSWGSSGELFF,TGTGCCAGCAGCTGGGGAAGCAGCGGGGAGCTGTTTTTT
.,TRBD1,TRBJ2-3,TRBV27,CASSLGQVDTQYF,TGTGCCAGCAGTTTGGGACAGGTAGATACGCAGTATTTT
.,TRBD2,TRBJ2-2,TRBV29-1,CSVGGREVDAGELFF,TGCAGCGTTGGCGGGAGGGAGGTCGACGCCGGGGAGCTGTTTTTT
once,.,TRBJ2-3,TRBV9,CASSEGYGTDTQYF,TGTGCCAGCAGCGAGGGGTATGGCACAGATACGCAGTATTTT
.,.,TRBJ2-3,TRBV9,CASSVAGRTDTQYF,TGTGCCAGCAGCGTGGCAGGTCGAACAGATACGCAGTATTTT
once,.,TRBJ2-1,TRBV6-6,CASSLSSPSYNEQFF,TGTGCCAGCAGTCTCTCCTCACCATCCTACAATGAGCAGTTCTTC
.,.,TRBJ2-5,TRBV19,CASSIGEGQSQYF,TGTGCCAGTAGTATTGGCGAAGGTCAGTCCCAGTACTTC
few,.,TRBJ2-7,TRBV5-1,CASSLRGYEQYF,TGCGCCAGCAGCTTGCGGGGTTACGAGCAGTACTTC
once,TRBD2,TRBJ2-1,TRBV7-7,CASSETAGGLNEQFF,TGTGCCAGCAGCGAAACTGCGGGGGGGCTCAATGAGCAGTTCTTC
.,.,TRBJ1-1,TRBV2,CASSALLLSDPNTEAFF,TGTGCCAGCAGTGCTCTCCTCCTTTCGGACCCGAACACTGAAGCTTTCTTT
.,.,TRBJ1-4,TRBV5-4,CASSLAPGLDEKLFF,TGTGCCAGCAGCTTGGCCCCAGGCCTAGATGAAAAACTGTTTTTT
.,.,TRBJ2-2,TRBV4-1,CASSQVFPNTGELFF,TGCGCCAGCAGCCAAGTGTTTCCGAACACCGGGGAGCTGTTTTTT
.,.,TRBJ1-1,TRBV6-1,CASSEALMNTEAFF,TGTGCCAGCAGTGAAGCGCTTATGAACACTGAAGCTTTCTTT
.,.,TRBJ1-2,TRBV5-1,CASSLVGPTGYGYTF,TGCGCCAGCAGCTTGGTAGGCCCTACGGGTTATGGCTACACCTTC